This entry concerns a single T cell receptor (beta chain). Its antigen is undetermined. The sample belongs to a study of shared clonotypes between healthy human individuals. The CDR3 is 15 residues long. Per the germline V gene, CDR1 is MNHEY and CDR2 is SMNVEV (reference sequence). V was cut by 6 bases and J by 4 bases, with 13 bases left in between. Overall study results and limits: Sharing across four donors was highest in naive CD4 (around 5%) and lowest in memory CD8 (0.4%). The diversity represented, both genetic and in exposure history, was limited by few donors.

As defined, naive CD8 cells were CD45RO-negative and positively selected for CCR7, with terminally differentiated effector memory CD45RA+ cells excluded. Among the donors, all were Caucasian adults who lived in Nashville, Tennessee. Assay: immunoSEQ multiplex PCR; the TCRdb copy retains only in-frame clones and omits some. The table lists over 750,000 clones, 95% to 97% of them singletons. The sequencing input was naive CD8+ T cells sorted from blood. The gene calls are TRBV27 and TRBJ2-6; D gene uncertain. This TCR derives from a man aged 30 to 45 in good health. CDR3 coding DNA: TGTGCCAGCAGCTCCCAGTTGGGGGGGGCCAACGTCCTGACTTTC. It codes for CASSSQLGGANVLTF.